This is a list of T cell receptor beta chains from one sample in a study of T cells in Graves' hyperthyroidism and ophthalmopathy. TCRdb reprocessed the multiplex PCR reads via MiXCR and lists one record per CDR3 protein. This table holds a few hundred thousand distinct CDR3 sequences, around 17% found once. Material for sequencing was blood. The origin of the receptors is a man in his forties or fifties with Graves' hyperthyroidism. Each CDR3 is given with its conserved first and last residue. A D gene is named only where the DNA matches it firmly. A clone size is listed for some rows: how often the clone was seen (once, few, many), or a class if it is expanded.

>many|TRBD1|TRBV12-3/TRBV12-4|17|TRBJ2-3
TGTGCCAGCAGTCCGAGGGGGCTGGGACCTCAAGCAGATACGCAGTATTTT
CASSPRGLGPQADTQYF
>-|-|TRBV5-8|15|TRBJ1-2
TGTGCCAGCACCACACGCGGGAGAGGGCTTCATGGCTACACCTTC
CASTTRGRGLHGYTF
>few|TRBD1|TRBV5-6|15|TRBJ1-6
TGTGCCAGCAGCGGCCGGGACAGAAATAATTCACCCCTCCACTTT
CASSGRDRNNSPLHF
>many|-|TRBV11-3|12|TRBJ2-7
TGTGCCAGCAGCTTTGGGAGCTACGAGCAGTACTTC
CASSFGSYEQYF
>few|-|TRBV27|16|TRBJ1-1
TGTGCCAGCAGTTTCTCCTCCGACAGAGGGGGAGTTTCGGCTTTCTTT
CASSFSSDRGGVSAFF
>-|-|TRBV2|15|TRBJ2-5
TGTGCCAGCAGCGCAATCCGGGGCCATTCCGAGACCCAGTACTTC
CASSAIRGHSETQYF
>many|TRBD2|TRBV12-3/TRBV12-4|15|TRBJ2-3
TGTGCCAGCAGCTTAGGAGCGGGGGCAACAGATACGCAGTATTTT
CASSLGAGATDTQYF
>many|TRBD2|TRBV7-2|14|TRBJ2-2
TGTGCCAGCAACCTAGCGGGGGACACCGGGGAGCTGTTTTTT
CASNLAGDTGELFF
>many|-|TRBV7-8|15|TRBJ2-5
TGTGCCAGCAGCTTACGTCCGGGGGGCGTGGAGACCCAGTACTTC
CASSLRPGGVETQYF
>many|TRBD1|TRBV2|15|TRBJ2-1
TGTGCCAGCAGTGCGGGACAGGGGGCCTACAATGAGCAGTTCTTC
CASSAGQGAYNEQFF
>many|-|TRBV12-3/TRBV12-4|13|TRBJ2-3
TGTGCCAGCAGCTTCTACCGCACAGATACGCAGTATTTT
CASSFYRTDTQYF
>-|-|TRBV12-5|17|TRBJ1-2
TGTGCTAGTGGTCGCGGCTACGGGAGAACAGTCAACTATGGCTACACCTTC
CASGRGYGRTVNYGYTF
>many|-|TRBV28|16|TRBJ1-5
TGTGCCAGCAGTGAGGGCAGGGGAAATGGTATTCAGCCCCAGCATTTT
CASSEGRGNGIQPQHF
>many|TRBD2|TRBV7-2|15|TRBJ2-5
TGTGCCAGCAGCTTAGGGCCAGCGGGAAAAGAGACCCAGTACTTC
CASSLGPAGKETQYF
>-|-|TRBV30|13|TRBJ1-2
TGTGCCTGGAGTGAGAGACGGGGATCTGGCTACACCTTC
CAWSERRGSGYTF
>-|-|TRBV7-9|16|TRBJ1-1
TGTGCCAGCAGCCGTCCTACAGGAGGGCTAAACACTGAAGCTTTCTTT
CASSRPTGGLNTEAFF
>many|TRBD2|TRBV3-1|17|TRBJ2-3
TGTGCCAGCAGCCAAGATCTGGGTAGCGGGGCCACAGATACGCAGTATTTT
CASSQDLGSGATDTQYF
>-|-|TRBV6-2/TRBV6-3|14|TRBJ2-3
TGTGCCAGCAGTTACTCGAATCTTCAGCCCGCGCAGTATTTT
CASSYSNLQPAQYF
>-|TRBD1|TRBV4-1|15|TRBJ1-5
TGCGCCAGCAGCCAGGACAGGGGGCGTAATCAGCCCCAGCATTTT
CASSQDRGRNQPQHF
>-|TRBD1|TRBV11-3|16|TRBJ2-3
TGTGCCAGCAGCCGCGGACCCCCAGGGGGCGCAGATACGCAGTATTTT
CASSRGPPGGADTQYF
>-|-|TRBV27|14|TRBJ1-2
TGTGCCAGCAGTTACCGTCCTAACTTATATGGCTACACCTTC
CASSYRPNLYGYTF
>-|-|TRBV6-1|15|TRBJ1-4
TGTGCCAGCAGTCAACTCTGGGAAGATAATGAAAAACTGTTTTTT
CASSQLWEDNEKLFF
>-|TRBD2|TRBV27|15|TRBJ2-1
TGTGCCAGCAGTTTACTAGCGGGGGGGCCCAATGAGCAGTTCTTC
CASSLLAGGPNEQFF
>-|-|TRBV19|13|TRBJ2-7
TGTGCCAGTAGTTTCGGGCTATCCTACGAGCAGTACTTC
CASSFGLSYEQYF
>many|-|TRBV11-2|14|TRBJ1-1
TGTGCCAGCAGCTCCTTCAGGGGAAACACTGAAGCTTTCTTT
CASSSFRGNTEAFF
>few|-|TRBV4-2|17|TRBJ2-7
TGTGCCAGCAGCCACGAGGGTGGCCCTGAGGGGTCCCACGAGCAGTACTTC
CASSHEGGPEGSHEQYF
>many|-|TRBV5-1|12|TRBJ1-4
TGCGCCAGCAGCTTAACCCGAGAAAAACTGTTTTTT
CASSLTREKLFF
>many|-|TRBV10-3|16|TRBJ1-5
TGTGCCATCAGTGACCAACAGGTAAATAGCAATCAGCCCCAGCATTTT
CAISDQQVNSNQPQHF
>few|TRBD1|TRBV10-3|15|TRBJ1-5
TGTGCCACCACTTCCGGGACAGGGGATGGGCAGCCCCAGCATTTT
CATTSGTGDGQPQHF
>many|-|TRBV28|11|TRBJ1-2
TGTGCCAGCAGTGACGTCTCGGGCTACACCTTC
CASSDVSGYTF
>-|TRBD2|TRBV20-1|18|TRBJ2-1
TGCAGTGCTAAGAGTAGCGGGGGGGCGTTCCCGACCTACAATGAGCAGTTCTTC
CSAKSSGGAFPTYNEQFF
>-|-|TRBV9|13|TRBJ2-1
TGTGCCAGCAGCAACACCACTAGGCGGGAGCAGTTCTTC
CASSNTTRREQFF
>-|TRBD2|TRBV5-1|12|TRBJ2-7
TGCGCCAGCAGCTGGCCTAGCGGCGAGCAGTACTTC
CASSWPSGEQYF
>many|-|TRBV5-1|14|TRBJ1-2
TGCGCCAGCAACTTGGACGGCGGGAACTATGGCTACACCTTC
CASNLDGGNYGYTF
>many|TRBD1|TRBV10-3|15|TRBJ1-2
TGTGCCATCAGTCCTCAGGGACAGGGGGCAGATGGCTACACCTTC
CAISPQGQGADGYTF
>many|TRBD1|TRBV7-3|13|TRBJ1-2
TGTGCCAGCAGAAAGAGGGGGCGGGATGGCTACACCTTC
CASRKRGRDGYTF